What follows are 27 T cell receptor beta chains derived from one specimen sequenced in a study of human T cells and chemical hapten exposure. TCRdb processed the RACE reads anew with MiXCR; each CDR3 protein has one entry. The repertoire consists of about 120,000 distinct CDR3 sequences, with roughly 10% occurring once and the leading ten covering about 2.4%. The time point was: patch test 3, about 24 weeks after DPC sensitization. The treatment denotes: therapeutic diphenylcyclopropenone sensitization with weekly scalp DPC. The sample was whole blood, taken in connection with sensitization to the hapten diphenylcyclopropenone (DPC). These receptors were collected from a woman between 45 and 65 years old with alopecia areata. Some clones in this sample may be carry-over from other donors' samples.

This clonotype was counted a few times. J is TRBJ2-3 and V is TRBV6-2 or TRBV6-3; maybe TRBD2 (6 bases). The V end lost 7 bases, the J end lost 5 bases, and 16 bases lay between the germline ends. This CDR3 region has 14 residues. Germline loops: CDR1 MNHEY, CDR2 SVGEGT. As DNA, the CDR3 is TGTGCCAGCAAAGACCCCCTGGGGGGAGATACGCAGTATTTT. The encoded protein is CASKDPLGGDTQYF.

At least ten counts were recorded for this clonotype. This chain uses TRBV20-1 with TRBJ1-1, with 7 bases fitting TRBD1. The CDR3 is 15 amino acids. Germline CDR1 DFQATT, CDR2 SNEGSKA (reference sequence). The trim removed 0 bases at V and 3 bases at J, leaving 7 bases unmatched. CDR3 sequence (DNA): TGCAGTGCTAGAGATCAGACAGGGAGGGACACTGAAGCTTTCTTT. Its translation is CSARDQTGRDTEAFF.

This clonotype was counted ten times or more. This sequence joins TRBV5-1 and TRBJ1-5, with TRBD1 identical over 12 bases. J was trimmed by 7 bases and V by 4 bases; bases with no gene match: 6. Per germline, CDR1 SGHRS and CDR2 YFSETQ. The CDR3 covers 15 residues. CDR3 nucleotide sequence: TGCGCCAGCAGCCCCGGGACAGGGGGCGAACAGCCCCAGCATTTT. This gives the protein CASSPGTGGEQPQHF.

This clonotype was detected a few times. The chain uses TRBV11-2 and TRBJ1-1, with D hard to call. V was pared by 1 base and J by 3 bases, with 6 bases between. Germline CDR1 reads SGHAT; CDR2 reads FQNNGV. This CDR3 is built from 13 residues. CDR3 in DNA: TGTGCCAGCAGCTTAGCCCTCTACACTGAAGCTTTCTTT. Protein product: CASSLALYTEAFF.

This clonotype showed up just a few times. This rearrangement joins TRBV5-1 to TRBJ1-1; D not resolved. The V end lost 4 bases, the J end lost 0 bases, and 4 bases lay between the germline ends. The germline CDR1 and CDR2 sequences are SGHRS and YFSETQ. The CDR3 runs 12 residues. CDR3 loop: CASSRVNTEAFF. The CDR3 DNA reads as TGCGCCAGCAGCCGGGTGAACACTGAAGCTTTCTTT.

Ten or more counts support this clonotype. CDR3 sequence reads: CSVGLAGGEQYF. The CDR3 nucleotides are TGCAGCGTTGGCCTAGCGGGAGGCGAGCAGTACTTC. The rearrangement links TRBV29-1 to TRBJ2-7, with 11 bases aligning to TRBD2. The V gene's germline CDR1 is SQVTM and CDR2 ANQGSEA. This CDR3 is built from 12 residues. Unmatched junction bases numbered 2, after V lost 4 bases and J lost 6 bases.

The table lists this clonotype with a few counts. V and J are TRBV29-1 and TRBJ1-2, with unresolved D. Germline lookup yields CDR1 SQVTM and CDR2 ANQGSEA. The ends were cut back, 7 bases at V and 7 bases at J, with 13 bases in the middle. The CDR3 extends over 11 amino acids. The CDR3, as DNA: TGCAGCGGAAGGAGGGAGGGTGGCTACACCTTC. It encodes CSGRREGGYTF.

In this sample, this clonotype turned up many times. This rearrangement joins TRBV24-1 to TRBJ2-1, with D perhaps TRBD1 or TRBD2 (5 bases each). The CDR3 spans 18 residues. Germline values: CDR1 KGHDR, CDR2 SFDVKD. Trimming pared 0 bases from V and 8 bases from J, leaving 22 bases between. The CDR3 loop is CATSDLSGRGGVMDEQFF. In nucleotides, the CDR3 is TGTGCCACCAGTGATTTGAGTGGTCGTGGGGGTGTGATGGATGAGCAGTTCTTC.

The CDR3 here is CSVGADSSYGYTF. The CDR3 region has the DNA TGCAGCGTTGGGGCAGATAGTAGCTATGGCTACACCTTC. The chain has TRBV29-1 and TRBJ1-2; D is undetermined. Trimming removed 4 bases from V and 4 bases from J, with 13 bases in between. The CDR3 totals 13 residues. The germline gives CDR1 SQVTM, CDR2 ANQGSEA. Filled out from reference TRBV29-1 and TRBJ1-2, the complete variable domain reads SAVISQKPSRDICQRGTSLTIQCQVDSQVTMMFWYRQQPGQSLTLIATANQGSEATYESGFVIDKFPISRPNLTFSTLTVSNMSPEDSSIYLCSVGADSSYGYTFGSGTRLTVV.

The rearrangement links TRBV7-9 to TRBJ2-3, with no clear D. Trimming left V 4 bases short and J 4 bases short, with 9 bases between. Germline values: CDR1 SEHNR, CDR2 FQNEAQ (reference sequence). The CDR3 contains 13 residues. The CDR3 DNA sequence: TGTGCCAGCAGCTCCCCTCTATCAGATACGCAGTATTTT. Translated, it gives CASSSPLSDTQYF.

This clonotype has a count of ten or more. The V call is TRBV29-1, the J call TRBJ2-2; D is unresolved. V lost 7 bases and J 5 bases, leaving 11 bases between the germline ends. Germline-derived CDR1 and CDR2 are SQVTM and ANQGSEA. This CDR3 contains 12 residues. The CDR3 DNA reads TGCAGCGCTGTATTAGGAACCGGGGAGCTGTTTTTT. Protein: CSAVLGTGELFF.

The chain combines TRBV30 with TRBJ2-7, with D perhaps TRBD1 (5 bases). The CDR3 spans 17 residues. V lost 0 bases and J lost 0, with 18 bases in between. The germline V gene encodes CDR1 GTSNPN and CDR2 SVGIG (reference sequence). The CDR3 reads CAWSVNRGRAISYEQYF. The DNA for the CDR3 is TGTGCCTGGAGTGTAAATAGGGGCAGGGCGATCTCCTACGAGCAGTACTTC.

This chain joins TRBV4-2 and TRBJ1-4; TRBD1 agrees at 8 bases. Trimming removed 6 bases from V and 4 bases from J; junction bases left unmatched: 7. The CDR3 extends over 15 amino acids. Germline loops: CDR1 LGHNA, CDR2 YNFKEQ. CDR3 sequence reads: CASSQGDRSNEKLFF. As DNA, the CDR3 is TGTGCCAGCAGTCAGGGGGACAGGAGTAATGAAAAACTGTTTTTT.

About this clonotype: A much larger clonotype is one base distant, so this may be a read error. V gene TRBV9 combines with J gene TRBJ2-1; possibly TRBD2 for D (6 bases). CDR3 length: 13 residues. V was shortened by 2 bases and J by 6 bases, with 9 bases between the two germline ends. Germline values: CDR1 SGDLS, CDR2 YYNGEE. CDR3 amino acids: CASSVGDCNEQFF. In nucleotides, the CDR3 is TGTGCCAGCAGCGTCGGGGACTGCAATGAGCAGTTCTTC.

In this sample, this clonotype turned up once. The V and J genes are TRBV2 and TRBJ2-4, with unresolved D. The V end lost 1 base, the J end lost 0 bases, and 13 bases lay between the germline ends. The germline V gene has CDR1 SNHLY and CDR2 FYNNEI. The CDR3 has 17 amino acids. CDR3 residues: CASSEENPRLAKNIQYF. The DNA of the CDR3 is TGTGCCAGCAGTGAAGAAAATCCTAGATTAGCCAAAAACATTCAGTACTTC.

The J gene is TRBJ2-1, the V gene TRBV29-1; D ambiguous. V lost 0 bases and J 4 bases, leaving 7 bases between the germline ends. The CDR3 runs 13 residues. From germline, CDR1 is SQVTM and CDR2 ANQGSEA. The CDR3 is CSVEETDYNEQFF. Written as DNA, the CDR3 is TGCAGCGTTGAAGAGACCGATTACAATGAGCAGTTCTTC.

Many counts were recorded for this clonotype. The V and J genes are TRBV24-1 and TRBJ2-3; D not certain. The germline CDR1 and CDR2 sequences are KGHDR and SFDVKD. The CDR3 spans 12 residues. V lost 1 base and J 5 bases, leaving 3 bases between the germline ends. CDR3 in DNA: TGTGCCACCAGTGATTTAAGAGATACGCAGTATTTT. Translation gives CATSDLRDTQYF.

This clonotype was counted ten times or more. This chain links TRBV9 with TRBJ2-1, with D tentatively TRBD2 (6 bases). Trimming took off 0 bases at V and 2 bases at J, with 12 bases between the two ends. Germline CDR1 is SGDLS and CDR2 is YYNGEE. The CDR3 length is 16 residues. CDR3 in amino acids: CASSVAGGEAYNEQFF. The CDR3 bases are TGTGCCAGCAGCGTAGCCGGGGGAGAAGCCTACAATGAGCAGTTCTTC.

This clonotype was counted only a few times. This chain joins TRBV11-3 and TRBJ2-5, with D unclear. Germline CDR1 and CDR2: SGHNT and YENEEA. The CDR3 spans 13 residues. Trimming left V 5 bases short and J 3 bases short, with 10 bases between. The chain's CDR3 is CASSLTWKETQYF. For the CDR3, the DNA is TGTGCCAGCAGCCTGACTTGGAAAGAGACCCAGTACTTC.

This clonotype was recorded many times. This sequence joins TRBV20-1 and TRBJ2-1, with 8 bases identical to TRBD2. The CDR3 consists of 16 residues. The germline V gene has CDR1 DFQATT and CDR2 SNEGSKA (reference sequence). J was trimmed by 0 bases and V by 0 bases; bases with no gene match: 4. The CDR3 is CSARDPGGNSYNEQFF. As DNA, the CDR3 is TGCAGTGCTAGAGATCCGGGGGGGAACTCCTACAATGAGCAGTTCTTC.

The chain employs TRBV10-3 and TRBJ2-2; 12 positions match TRBD2. With 2 bases clipped from V and 6 bases from J, the junction kept 13 bases outside the gene matches. Germline V gene sequence: CDR1 ENHRY, CDR2 SYGVKD. This CDR3 is 19 amino acids long. The CDR3 coding sequence is TGTGCCATCAGTGAGGGGGCTAGCGGGAGGGCCGGGAGTGCCGGGGAGCTGTTTTTT. Its translation is CAISEGASGRAGSAGELFF.

This clonotype was counted between two and nine times. The chain recombines TRBV12-3 or TRBV12-4 with TRBJ1-2; D not certain. CDR3 length: 17 residues. V lost 4 bases and J 0 bases, leaving 18 bases between the germline ends. This chain's CDR3 is CASSSHPAGDSNYGYTF. In DNA, the CDR3 is TGTGCCAGCAGTTCCCACCCGGCTGGGGATTCTAACTATGGCTACACCTTC.

This clonotype came up a few times. The chain carries TRBV9 and TRBJ1-1; 8 nucleotides agree with TRBD1. Germline CDR1 is SGDLS and CDR2 is YYNGEE. J was trimmed by 3 bases and V by 3 bases; bases with no gene match: 7. CDR3 length equals 15 residues. This chain's CDR3 is CASSGRTGSDTEAFF. The CDR3 nucleotides read TGTGCCAGCAGCGGTAGGACAGGGAGCGACACTGAAGCTTTCTTT.

The J gene is TRBJ2-2, the V gene TRBV5-1, with 7 bases matching TRBD2. Germline-derived CDR1 and CDR2 are SGHRS and YFSETQ. Losses at the gene ends were 5 bases for V and 3 bases for J; bases not matched to a gene: 7. CDR3 size: 15 residues. The CDR3 sequence: CASRPGRMDTGELFF. The CDR3, as DNA: TGCGCCAGCAGACCCGGGAGGATGGACACCGGGGAGCTGTTTTTT.

This clonotype came up many times. The chain has TRBV29-1 and TRBJ1-1; D remains unclear. V shed 4 bases and J shed 3 bases, with 15 bases lying between them. Germline assignment: CDR1 SQVTM and CDR2 ANQGSEA. The CDR3 runs to 14 residues. CDR3 nucleotide sequence: TGCAGCGTTGGGGTCCGCCTAGCAGACACTGAAGCTTTCTTT. It encodes CSVGVRLADTEAFF.

Ten or more counts support this clonotype. The chain uses TRBV9 and TRBJ2-1; D remains unclear. The CDR3 sequence is 14 residues long. The ends were cut back, 0 bases at V and 5 bases at J, with 9 bases in the middle. Looked up from germline, CDR1 is SGDLS and CDR2 is YYNGEE. The CDR3 reads CASSVAPRDNEQFF. For the CDR3, the DNA is TGTGCCAGCAGCGTAGCTCCCAGAGACAATGAGCAGTTCTTC.

This clonotype was found a few times. The chain is built from TRBV7-2 and TRBJ1-2; 12 positions agree with TRBD1. Unmatched junction bases numbered 8, after V lost 5 bases and J lost 7 bases. CDR1 SGHTA and CDR2 FQGNSA come from the germline V gene. There are 15 residues in the CDR3. The CDR3 DNA sequence: TGTGCCAGCAGCCCGGGGACAGGGGGCTGGTCTGGCTACACCTTC. It specifies CASSPGTGGWSGYTF. The whole variable domain, filled in from reference TRBV7-2 and TRBJ1-2, reads GAGVSQSPSNKVTEKGKDVELRCDPISGHTALYWYRQSLGQGLEFLIYFQGNSAPDKSGLPSDRFSAERTGGSVSTLTIQRTQQEDSAVYLCASSPGTGGWSGYTFGSGTRLTVV.